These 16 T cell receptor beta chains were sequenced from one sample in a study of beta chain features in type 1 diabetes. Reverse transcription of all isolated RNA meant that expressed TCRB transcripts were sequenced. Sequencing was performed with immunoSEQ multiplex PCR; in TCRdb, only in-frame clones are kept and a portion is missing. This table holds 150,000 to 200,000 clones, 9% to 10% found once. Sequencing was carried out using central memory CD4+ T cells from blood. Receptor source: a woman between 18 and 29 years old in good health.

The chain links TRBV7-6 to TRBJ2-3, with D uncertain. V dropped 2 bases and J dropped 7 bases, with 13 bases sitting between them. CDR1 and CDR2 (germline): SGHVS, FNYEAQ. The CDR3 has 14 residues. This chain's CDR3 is CASSLSDFLNTQYF. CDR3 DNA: TGTGCCAGCAGCTTAAGCGACTTCTTGAATACGCAGTATTTT.

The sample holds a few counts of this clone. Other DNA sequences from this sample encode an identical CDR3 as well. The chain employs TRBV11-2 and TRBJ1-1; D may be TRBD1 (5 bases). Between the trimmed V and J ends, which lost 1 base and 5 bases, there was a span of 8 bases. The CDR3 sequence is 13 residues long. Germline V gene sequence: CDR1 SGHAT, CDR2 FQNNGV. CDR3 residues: CASSLVRGTEAFF. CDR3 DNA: TGTGCCAGCAGCTTAGTAAGGGGAACTGAAGCTTTCTTT.

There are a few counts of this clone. The CDR3, as DNA: TGTGCCTGGAGTGTACCTGGACTAAACACCGGGGAGCTGTTTTTT. Residues: CAWSVPGLNTGELFF. This sequence joins TRBV30 and TRBJ2-2, with D possibly being TRBD2 (6 bases). The V end was cut by 0 bases, the J end by 2 bases, with 10 bases between. The CDR3 is 15 residues long. Germline assignment: CDR1 GTSNPN and CDR2 SVGIG (reference sequence).

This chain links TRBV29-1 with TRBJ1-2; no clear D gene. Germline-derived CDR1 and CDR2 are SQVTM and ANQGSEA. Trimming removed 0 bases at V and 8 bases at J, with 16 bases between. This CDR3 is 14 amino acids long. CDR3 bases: TGCAGCGTTGAAGATGGGTCCCGGGTTAAGGGCTACACCTTC. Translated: CSVEDGSRVKGYTF.

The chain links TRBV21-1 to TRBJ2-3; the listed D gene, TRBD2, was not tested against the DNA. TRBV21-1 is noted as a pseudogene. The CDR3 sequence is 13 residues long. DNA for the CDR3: TGTGCCAGCAGCGGCGGGAACACAGATACGCAGTATTTT. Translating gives CASSGGNTDTQYF.

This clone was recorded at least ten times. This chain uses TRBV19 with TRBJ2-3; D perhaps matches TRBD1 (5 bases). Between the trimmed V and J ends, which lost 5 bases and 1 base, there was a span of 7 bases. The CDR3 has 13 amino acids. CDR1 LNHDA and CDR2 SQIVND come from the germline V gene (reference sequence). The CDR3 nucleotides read TGTGCCAGTAGTGCACAGGGCACAGATACGCAGTATTTT. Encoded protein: CASSAQGTDTQYF.

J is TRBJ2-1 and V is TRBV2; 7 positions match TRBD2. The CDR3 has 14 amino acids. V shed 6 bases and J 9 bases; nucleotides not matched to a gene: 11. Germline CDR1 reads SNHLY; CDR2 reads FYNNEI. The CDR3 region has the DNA TGTGCCAGCAGGGTCCCTACTAGCGTGGCTGAGCAGTTCTTC. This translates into CASRVPTSVAEQFF.

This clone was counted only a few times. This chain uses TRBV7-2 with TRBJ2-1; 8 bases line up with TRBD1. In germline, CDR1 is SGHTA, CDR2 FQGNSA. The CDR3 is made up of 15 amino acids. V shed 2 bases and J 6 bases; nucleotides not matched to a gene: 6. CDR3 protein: CASSLQGATLNEQFF. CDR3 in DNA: TGTGCCAGCAGCTTACAGGGGGCGACCCTCAATGAGCAGTTCTTC.

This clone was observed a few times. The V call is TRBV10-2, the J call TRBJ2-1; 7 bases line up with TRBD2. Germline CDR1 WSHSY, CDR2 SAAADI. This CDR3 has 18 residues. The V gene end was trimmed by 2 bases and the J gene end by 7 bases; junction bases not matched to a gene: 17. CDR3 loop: CASSEMSGWTRRLNEQFF. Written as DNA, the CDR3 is TGCGCCAGCAGTGAGATGTCCGGATGGACTAGGAGGTTGAATGAGCAGTTCTTC.

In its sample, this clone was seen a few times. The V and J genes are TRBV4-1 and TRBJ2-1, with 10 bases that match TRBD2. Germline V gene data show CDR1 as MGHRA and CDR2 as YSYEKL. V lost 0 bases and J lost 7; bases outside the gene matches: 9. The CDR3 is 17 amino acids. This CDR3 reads CASSQDTWTSGKNEQFF. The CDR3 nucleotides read TGCGCCAGCAGCCAAGATACTTGGACTAGCGGTAAGAATGAGCAGTTCTTC.

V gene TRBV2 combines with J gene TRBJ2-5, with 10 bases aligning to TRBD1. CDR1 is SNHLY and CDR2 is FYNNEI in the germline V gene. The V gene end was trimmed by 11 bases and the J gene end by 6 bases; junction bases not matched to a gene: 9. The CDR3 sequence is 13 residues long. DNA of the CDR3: TGTGCCGCGGCGCGGGACAGGGGAAAGACCCAGTACTTC. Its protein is CAAARDRGKTQYF. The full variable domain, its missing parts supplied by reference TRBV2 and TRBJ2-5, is EPEVTQTPSHQVTQMGQEVILRCVPISNHLYFYWYRQILGQKVEFLVSFYNNEISEKSEIFDDQFSVERPDGSNFTLKIRSTKLEDSAMYFCAAARDRGKTQYFGPGTRLLVL.

The CDR3 sequence is CSVQTGGTEAFF. CDR3 nucleotide sequence: TGCAGCGTGCAAACAGGGGGCACTGAAGCTTTCTTT. The gene calls are TRBV29-1 and TRBJ1-1, with TRBD1 identical over 8 bases. V lost 6 bases, J lost 4 bases, and 4 bases stayed unmatched. The CDR3 has 12 residues. The V gene's germline CDR1 is SQVTM and CDR2 ANQGSEA.

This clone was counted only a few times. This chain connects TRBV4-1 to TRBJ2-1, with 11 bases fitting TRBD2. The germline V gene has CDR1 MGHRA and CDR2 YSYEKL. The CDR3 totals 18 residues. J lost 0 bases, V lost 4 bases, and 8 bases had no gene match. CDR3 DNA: TGCGCCAGCAGCCGTCAGCTAGCGGGGGGTCCCTCCTACAATGAGCAGTTCTTC. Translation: CASSRQLAGGPSYNEQFF.

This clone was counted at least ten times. CDR3 amino acids: CASSATKNTQYF. Written as DNA, the CDR3 is TGTGCCAGCAGCGCCACTAAGAATACGCAGTATTTT. This rearrangement joins TRBV9 to TRBJ2-3; D unclear. CDR1 is SGDLS, CDR2 YYNGEE, per germline. The germline V and J ends were trimmed by 3 bases and 7 bases, with 9 bases remaining between them. The CDR3 extends over 12 amino acids.

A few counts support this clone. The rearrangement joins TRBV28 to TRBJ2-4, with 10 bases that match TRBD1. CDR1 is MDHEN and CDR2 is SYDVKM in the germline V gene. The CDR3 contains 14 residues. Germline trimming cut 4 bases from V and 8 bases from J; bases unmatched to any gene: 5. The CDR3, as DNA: TGTGCCAGCAGTTCCGCGACAGGGGGCGACATTCAGTACTTC. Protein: CASSSATGGDIQYF.

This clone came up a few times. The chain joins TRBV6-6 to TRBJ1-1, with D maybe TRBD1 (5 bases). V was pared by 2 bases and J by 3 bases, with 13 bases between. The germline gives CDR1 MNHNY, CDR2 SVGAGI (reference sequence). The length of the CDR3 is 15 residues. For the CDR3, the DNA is TGTGCCAGCAGTTACCCGGCGGGGGGGTACACTGAAGCTTTCTTT. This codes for CASSYPAGGYTEAFF.